This TCR beta chain originates from a study of T cells expressing NK-cell markers. Overall study context: Serological testing identified most of the eight sequenced donors as HCMV-seropositive and one as seronegative.

The authors generated TCR beta cDNA through 5'RACE template switching with UMIs. TCRdb derives one entry per CDR3 protein from the 5' RACE reads, leaving out DNA. Its clone listing holds about 180,000 distinct CDR3 sequences. Germline V CDR1 and CDR2: MNHEY, SVGAGI. The CDR3 is made up of 16 amino acids. Study findings and constraints: Roughly 1.0-7.0% of CD8+ T cells in more than five donors belonged to dominant NKG2C+ clonotypes.

Of note for this clonotype: Its antigen is undetermined.

The sequencing sample was made of blood T cells: a sorted CD56 or NKG2C T cell subset, CD4+ or CD8+ T cells, or bulk PBMC T cells (not recorded which). This sequence joins TRBV6-5 and TRBJ2-1; TCRdb proposes TRBD1, but this gene call is untestable without DNA. The receptor was derived from a man between 18 and 69 years old in good health. CDR3 sequence reads: CASSYSGGRINNEQFF.